The subject of this entry is one TCR beta chain. Its specificity is not known. The sample comes from a study of T cell responses to AZD1222 COVID-19 vaccine. Overall study context: Pooling was applied to second doses at about 4 or about 12 weeks. Findings and caveats of the study: Close to half of spike-specific TCRs reportedly recognize unmutated variant regions.

Trimming pared 2 bases from V and 8 bases from J, leaving 14 bases between. The CDR3 loop spans 14 amino acids. Germline V CDR1 and CDR2: SEHNR, FQNEAQ (reference sequence). Profiled with immunoSEQ multiplex PCR; TCRdb holds only in-frame clones, not every one. The data show 170,000 or so clones, 87% seen once. Sample: peripheral blood, taken on day 0 of AZD1222 vaccination. The TCR originated in an adult in good health. V and J are TRBV7-9 and TRBJ2-3; perhaps D is TRBD1 or TRBD2 (6 bases each). The CDR3 nucleotides read TGTGCCAGCAGCTTATTACTAGAGGGGGGTACGCAGTATTTT. Translated: CASSLLLEGGTQYF.